What follows are 15 T cell receptor beta chains derived from one specimen sequenced in a study of OX40 agonist ivuxolimab in advanced cancers. The method was immunoSEQ multiplex PCR; TCRdb's version includes in-frame clones alone and lacks a portion of them. The sample records roughly 60,000 clones, around 83% being singletons. The material sequenced was CD4+ or CD8+ T cells sorted from blood, taken in a trial of the OX40 agonist ivuxolimab. The receptors originated from an adult with an advanced solid tumor such as melanoma, head and neck, liver or kidney cancer.

The chain employs TRBV7-9 and TRBJ2-5; no firm D call. Germline-derived CDR1 and CDR2 are SEHNR and FQNEAQ (reference sequence). Trimming shortened V by 1 base and J by 1 base, and 7 bases separated the two germline ends. The CDR3 covers 14 residues. CDR3 amino acids: CASSLEQSQETQYF. The CDR3 DNA sequence: TGTGCCAGCAGCTTAGAACAGAGCCAAGAGACCCAGTACTTC.

The chain is built from TRBV6-1 and TRBJ2-4; 8 nucleotides match TRBD1. The CDR3 loop spans 18 amino acids. Germline assignment: CDR1 MNHNS and CDR2 SASEGT. Losses at the gene ends were 4 bases for V and 0 bases for J; bases not matched to a gene: 11. Here the CDR3 DNA reads TGTGCCAGCAGTGCCAGGGACAGGAGGAGAGTAGCCAAAAACATTCAGTACTTC. Its translation is CASSARDRRRVAKNIQYF.

V usage is TRBV7-6 and J usage is TRBJ1-4; no reliable D call. Trimming took off 1 base at V and 5 bases at J, with 8 bases between the two ends. Germline V gene sequence: CDR1 SGHVS, CDR2 FNYEAQ. This CDR3 has 14 amino acids. In DNA, the CDR3 is TGTGCCAGCAGCTTAGGGGCCGTAAATGAAAAACTGTTTTTT. It codes for CASSLGAVNEKLFF.

This chain connects TRBV10-3 to TRBJ1-2; D is possibly TRBD1 (5 bases). The V and J ends lost 0 bases and 7 bases respectively, with 18 bases between them. Germline loops: CDR1 ENHRY, CDR2 SYGVKD. The CDR3 has 16 residues. The CDR3 reads CAISESKYSGLSGYTF. DNA of the CDR3: TGTGCCATCAGTGAGTCGAAGTACTCAGGGCTTAGTGGCTACACCTTC.

The rearrangement uses TRBV5-1 and TRBJ2-5, with D possibly being TRBD1 or TRBD2 (5 bases each). With the DNA end fitting TRBJ2-7 better, the J assignment may be wrong. CDR1 is SGHRS and CDR2 is YFSETQ in the germline V gene. The CDR3 sequence is 14 residues long. CDR3 in DNA: TGCGCCAGCAACCCGGGACCCCCCTCCTACGAGCAGTACTTC. It codes for CASNPGPPSYEQYF.

To note about this clone: Within the sample, other DNA sequences also encode this same CDR3. The CDR3 protein is CASSVGGLNEQFF. The CDR3 nucleotides read TGTGCCAGCAGCGTAGGGGGTTTAAATGAGCAGTTCTTC. The gene calls are TRBV9 and TRBJ2-1, with no clear D. This CDR3 region has 13 residues. V gave up 0 bases and J gave up 7 bases, with 8 bases separating them. Germline values: CDR1 SGDLS, CDR2 YYNGEE.

The genes are TRBV18 and TRBJ2-2; TRBD2 matches at 9 bases. Trimming cost V 6 bases and J 1 base; bases outside gene matches: 3. The CDR3 has 15 amino acids. CDR1 KGHSH and CDR2 LQKENI come from the germline V gene. DNA for the CDR3: TGTGCCAGCTCCGGACTAGCGAGGAACACCGGGGAGCTGTTTTTT. It translates to CASSGLARNTGELFF.

The chain links TRBV27 to TRBJ2-1, with TRBD2 matching 7 bases. Germline lookup yields CDR1 MNHEY and CDR2 SMNVEV (reference sequence). CDR3 length: 13 residues. After removal of 10 bases from V and 1 base from J, the junction contained 4 bases not matched to a gene. CDR3 bases: TGTGCCACCCGGGACTATTCCTACAATGAGCAGTTCTTC. Its protein is CATRDYSYNEQFF.

The chain employs TRBV19 and TRBJ1-4; tentative D call: TRBD1 (5 bases). The germline V and J ends were trimmed by 3 bases and 4 bases, with 27 bases remaining between them. The CDR3 spans 20 residues. From germline, CDR1 is LNHDA and CDR2 SQIVND (reference sequence). DNA for the CDR3: TGTGCCAGTAGTATGGCCGACGGCGACAGAAAGCCTCCGTTTAATGAAAAACTGTTTTTT. It translates to CASSMADGDRKPPFNEKLFF.

The chain links TRBV18 to TRBJ1-2; TRBD1 matches 10 bases. With V trimmed by 5 bases and J by 6 bases, 6 bases remained unmatched. Germline CDR1 KGHSH, CDR2 LQKENI. This CDR3 comprises 14 residues. This CDR3 reads CASSVAGQGNGYTF. DNA for the CDR3: TGTGCCAGCTCAGTCGCGGGACAGGGGAATGGCTACACCTTC.

The V call is TRBV9, the J call TRBJ2-1; 13 bases are shared with TRBD2. Looked up from germline, CDR1 is SGDLS and CDR2 is YYNGEE. This CDR3 is built from 16 residues. V shed 3 bases, J shed 6 bases, and the junction held 6 bases outside the gene matches. In DNA form, the CDR3 reads TGTGCCAGCAGCGAGGGAGGGACTAGCGGGGTCAATGAGCAGTTCTTC. Translating gives CASSEGGTSGVNEQFF.

The gene calls are TRBV14 and TRBJ2-4; 13 bases agree with TRBD2. The CDR3 is made up of 17 amino acids. In germline, CDR1 is SGHDN, CDR2 FVKESK. With V trimmed by 4 bases and J by 2 bases, 5 bases remained unmatched. CDR3 DNA sequence: TGTGCCAGCAGCCTTAGACTAGCGGGAGGAACCAAAAACATTCAGTACTTC. This encodes CASSLRLAGGTKNIQYF.

This chain links TRBV4-2 with TRBJ1-2; 7 bases are a match to TRBD1. The junction had 7 bases not matched to a gene; V was cut back by 0 bases and J by 0 bases. The CDR3 is 17 amino acids. Germline V gene data show CDR1 as LGHNA and CDR2 as YNFKEQ. The CDR3 region has the DNA TGTGCCAGCAGCCAAGATGTGTGGCAGGGGGCTAACTATGGCTACACCTTC. Its translation is CASSQDVWQGANYGYTF.

The CDR3 DNA reads TGTGCCAGCAGTTTAGTCGCAGGTGGCTACACCTTC. The encoded protein is CASSLVAGGYTF. This chain connects TRBV28 to TRBJ1-2; D not resolved. Between the trimmed V and J ends, which lost 2 bases and 7 bases, there was a span of 8 bases. The length of the CDR3 is 12 residues. Germline CDR1 MDHEN, CDR2 SYDVKM.

The gene calls are TRBV5-5 and TRBJ1-1; a possible D gene is TRBD1 (5 bases). The CDR3 is 13 amino acids. CDR1 SGHKS and CDR2 YYEKEE come from the germline V gene (reference sequence). The V and J ends lost 3 bases and 0 bases respectively, with 6 bases between them. The CDR3 here is CASSWGVNTEAFF. The CDR3 DNA reads TGTGCCAGCAGCTGGGGGGTGAACACTGAAGCTTTCTTT.